This T cell receptor beta chain was retrieved from a study of blood T cell repertoires in COVID-19 (TCRdb year 2020). With respect to the entire study: Samples covering the acute and convalescent phases of COVID-19 were provided by collaborators in the United States, Italy and Spain. Samples were obtained from the ongoing ImmuneRACE study (first 160 participants) and from about 1,300 subjects provided by 6 global collaborators. A freely available public database, intended as a resource for researchers studying the immune response to SARS-CoV-2, is where the repertoires were released. Where available, HLA class I and class II types were obtained from metadata supplied by the sample provider rather than from assay-based typing. The dataset comprised deeply sampled blood TCRbeta repertoires from subjects exposed to, actively infected with, or recovered from COVID-19. A de-identified subject ID, COVID-19 status, age in years and sex were almost always included in the sample metadata. The prospective study material was composed of cDNA or gDNA derived from T cells, B-cell-depleted T cells, or PBMCs. Overall study outcomes, separate from this receptor: The amount of clinical and demographic metadata varied by source and participant and was provided uncurated.

TCRbeta CDR3 regions were amplified from genomic DNA using the immunoSEQ Assay, a bias-controlled multiplex PCR. In the original analysis: The number of nucleated cells in each sample was estimated from the amplification of reference gene primers within the assay. Sequence reads were collapsed and filtered to measure the absolute abundance of every unique TCRbeta CDR3 rearrangement. For each sample, productive Simpson clonality was calculated as the square root of Simpson's diversity index over productive rearrangements. TCRdb mirrors the immuneACCESS table, restricted to in-frame sequences. Some clones are absent from its copies; in checked studies, under half trace to an unresolved V gene, and the reason for the others is unknown. V and J calls and clone size are as listed in that table; D and trimming were resolved from the DNA. For this sample there are around 180,000 clones; over 65% appear just once. The ten top clones hold less than 3% of the sample.

Each collaborating institution followed its own protocols to collect whole blood in K2EDTA tubes. For TCRbeta analysis, collaborators shipped samples as frozen whole blood, isolated PBMCs, or DNA extracted from either of those sample types. Note on this clone: The clone's antigen remains unknown. Per-base qualities were not stored, and no clone one base away is much larger.

Looking up the germline V gene (reference sequence) yields CDR1 MNHEY and CDR2 SMNVEV. From the cysteine up to the phenylalanine, the CDR3 has a length of 15 residues. CDR3 DNA is the only sequence kept; it has 45 bases, read in frame from the first base. The junction shows trimming of 2 bases on V and 8 bases on J, and the gene matches do not reach 5 bases of it. Material: peripheral blood. The chain is made from TRBV27 and TRBJ2-1, and TRBD2 aligns with 11 junction nucleotides. The sequence came from a woman of 80 years or more with acute or convalescent COVID-19. The CDR3 protein: CASSLVASGRHEQFF. DNA sequence: TGTGCCAGCAGTTTAGTAGCTAGCGGGAGGCATGAGCAGTTCTTC.